This T cell receptor (beta chain) derives from a study of T cells in Graves' hyperthyroidism and ophthalmopathy. Study findings and constraints: In the blood, most expanded thyroid clonotypes above 0.001 appeared as well.

The V end lost 6 bases, the J end lost 4 bases, and 21 bases lay between the germline ends. The germline V gene encodes CDR1 SGHTA and CDR2 FQGNSA. The CDR3 spans 17 residues. On the basis of clinical symptoms, serum thyroxine and TRAb, thyroid ultrasound and orbital computed tomography, diagnoses were made. PBMCs were sourced from roughly 9.3 ml fresh peripheral blood. In its sample, this clonotype was seen a few times. Its antigen is unknown. Amplification of TCR beta CDR3 regions used RNA as the template. With the HTBI primer set, the TCR CDR3 went through a first round of RT-PCR. TCRdb fed the multiplex PCR reads into MiXCR, producing one record per CDR3 protein. In the table there are hundreds of thousands of distinct CDR3 sequences, around 15% of which are singletons.

Sequencing was carried out using blood. This sequence was found in a woman between 18 and 29 years old with Graves' hyperthyroidism. This chain links TRBV7-2 with TRBJ2-2; the D call may be TRBD1 or TRBD2 (5 bases each). CDR3 residues: CASSRLGLAITTGELFF. CDR3 bases: TGTGCCAGCAGTCGCCTGGGGCTAGCTATAACCACCGGGGAGCTGTTTTTT.